This record concerns one T cell receptor beta chain sequence. Produced via immunoSEQ multiplex PCR; TCRdb's table is partial and in-frame only. The sample includes roughly 260,000 clones, 88% seen only once; the top ten take approximately 11%. V gave up 6 bases and J gave up 9 bases; unmatched junction bases: 7. The germline gives CDR1 MNHEY, CDR2 SVGAGI. CDR3 length: 15 amino acids. These data come from a study of blood T cell repertoires in COVID-19. Study-wide background: Both acute and convalescent COVID-19 samples were obtained from the United States, Italy and Spain.

The chain couples TRBV6-5 to TRBJ2-1; 14 bases fit TRBD2. This TCR was sampled from a woman in her twenties or thirties with COVID-19, enrolled during active disease. The sequenced sample consisted of peripheral blood. The CDR3 region has the DNA TGTGCCAGCAGGAGGGGACTAGCGGGAGTGGTTGAGCAGTTCTTC. It is translated as CASRRGLAGVVEQFF.